Each of the 12 T cell receptor beta chains below was sequenced from the same sample in a study of CD8 T cells in Susac syndrome. The authors reverse transcribed 0.5 to 1 ug RNA with random hexamers. From the immunoSEQ multiplex PCR reads, TCRdb called clonotypes with MiXCR, one entry per CDR3 protein. Of some 110,000 distinct CDR3 sequences listed, less than 95% are singletons. The sequencing input was CD8+ T cells from PBMCs. Receptors were obtained from a human donor with Susac syndrome.

J is TRBJ2-1 and V is TRBV7-9; D not certain. CDR1 is SEHNR and CDR2 is FQNEAQ in the germline V gene (reference sequence). Trimming shortened V by 6 bases and J by 5 bases, and 17 bases separated the two germline ends. The CDR3 has 15 amino acids. CDR3 DNA: TGTGCCAGCAGGAAAAGCGAAGAAACGGACAATGAGCAGTTCTTC. This translates into CASRKSEETDNEQFF.

This chain uses TRBV5-1 with TRBJ2-3; maybe TRBD1 (6 bases). Trimming took off 0 bases at V and 4 bases at J, with 6 bases between the two ends. Germline V gene data show CDR1 as SGHRS and CDR2 as YFSETQ. The CDR3 is 13 residues long. The CDR3 here is CASSLGQADTQYF. In DNA form, the CDR3 reads TGCGCCAGCAGCTTGGGACAGGCAGATACGCAGTATTTT.

The chain carries TRBV19 and TRBJ1-2; 7 nucleotides align to TRBD1. This CDR3 spans 14 amino acids. V trimming: 3 bases; J trimming: 4 bases; junction bases outside the gene matches: 5. Germline V gene lookup returns CDR1 LNHDA and CDR2 SQIVND (reference sequence). The CDR3 reads CASSIPDRRYGYTF. In DNA, the CDR3 is TGTGCCAGTAGTATCCCGGACAGGCGCTATGGCTACACCTTC.

The V call is TRBV12-5, the J call TRBJ2-1; 10 bases map to TRBD1. Trimming took 7 bases from V and 8 from J; bases not matched to a gene: 8. CDR1 LGHNT and CDR2 FRNRAP come from the germline V gene. The CDR3 is 14 residues long. CDR3 region: CASEWGTGAYEQFF. DNA for the CDR3: TGTGCTAGTGAATGGGGGACAGGGGCTTATGAGCAGTTCTTC.

The rearrangement joins TRBV29-1 to TRBJ1-2; D remains unclear. The CDR3 spans 15 residues. V was shortened by 0 bases and J by 4 bases, with 15 bases between the two germline ends. Germline CDR1 reads SQVTM; CDR2 reads ANQGSEA. The CDR3 sequence is CSVEDPQSRVYGYTF. The CDR3 DNA sequence: TGCAGCGTTGAAGATCCTCAGAGCCGCGTCTATGGCTACACCTTC.

This chain uses TRBV3-1 with TRBJ1-4, with a possible D match to TRBD1 (5 bases). The V end was cut by 5 bases, the J end by 0 bases, with 19 bases between. Per the germline V gene, CDR1 is LGHDT and CDR2 is YNNKEL (reference sequence). CDR3 length: 18 amino acids. The CDR3 DNA is TGTGCCAGCAGCACACCCAGCCCGGGGGATGCAACTAATGAAAAACTGTTTTTT. This translates into CASSTPSPGDATNEKLFF.

The V call is TRBV20-1, the J call TRBJ2-7, with 8 bases matching TRBD1. Germline trimming cut 5 bases from V and 3 bases from J; bases unmatched to any gene: 12. CDR1 and CDR2 (germline): DFQATT, SNEGSKA (reference sequence). The CDR3 length is 15 residues. The CDR3 is CSARSPDRGDYEQYF. Written as DNA, the CDR3 is TGCAGTGCTCGCAGTCCCGACAGGGGAGACTACGAGCAGTACTTC.

The V call is TRBV5-6, the J call TRBJ2-7, with D uncertain. This CDR3 has 14 amino acids. V was clipped by 4 bases and J by 5 bases, with 16 bases between them. CDR1 is SGHDT and CDR2 is YYEEEE in the germline V gene. The CDR3 DNA reads as TGTGCCAGCAGCGGGCGCAGGCAAAGGGACGAGCAGTACTTC. Protein product: CASSGRRQRDEQYF.

This clonotype was observed once. The chain has TRBV6-2 or TRBV6-3 and TRBJ1-1, with 7 bases lining up with TRBD1. The germline V gene encodes CDR1 MNHEY and CDR2 SVGEGT. The length of the CDR3 is 12 residues. After removal of 6 bases from V and 7 bases from J, the junction contained 5 bases not matched to a gene. CDR3: CASRTGLFEAFF. The CDR3 DNA reads as TGTGCCAGCAGGACAGGGTTGTTTGAAGCTTTCTTT.

V is TRBV29-1 and J is TRBJ2-7, with 8 nucleotides matching TRBD2. The J segment lost 0 bases and the V segment lost 6 bases, leaving 4 bases of the junction unmatched. CDR1 SQVTM and CDR2 ANQGSEA come from the germline V gene. This CDR3 region has 13 residues. The CDR3 region has the DNA TGCAGCGTGGCTGGACTAGCCTCCTACGAGCAGTACTTC. Protein product: CSVAGLASYEQYF.

The chain is built from TRBV13 and TRBJ1-1, with D perhaps TRBD1 (5 bases). This CDR3 is 13 amino acids long. Germline CDR1 and CDR2: PRHDT and FYEKMQ (reference sequence). Trimming left V 5 bases short and J 1 base short, with 8 bases between. CDR3 region: CASSGRENTEAFF. CDR3 bases: TGTGCCAGCAGCGGCAGGGAGAACACTGAAGCTTTCTTT.

The chain recombines TRBV29-1 with TRBJ2-5; D not certain. CDR1 and CDR2 (germline): SQVTM, ANQGSEA. CDR3 length: 11 residues. V gave up 3 bases and J gave up 2 bases, with 4 bases separating them. CDR3 sequence (DNA): TGCAGCGTTGACAGTCAAGAGACCCAGTACTTC. This codes for CSVDSQETQYF.